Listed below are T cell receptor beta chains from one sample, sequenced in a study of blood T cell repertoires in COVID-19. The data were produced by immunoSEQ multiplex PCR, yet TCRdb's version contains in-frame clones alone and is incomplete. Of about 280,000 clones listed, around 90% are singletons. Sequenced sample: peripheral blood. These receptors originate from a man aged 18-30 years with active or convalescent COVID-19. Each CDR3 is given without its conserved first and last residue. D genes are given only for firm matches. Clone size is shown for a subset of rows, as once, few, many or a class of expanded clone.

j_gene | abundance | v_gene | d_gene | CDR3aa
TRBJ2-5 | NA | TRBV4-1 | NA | ASSQEERGAATQY
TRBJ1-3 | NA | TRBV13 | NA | ASSLSGDSGNTIY
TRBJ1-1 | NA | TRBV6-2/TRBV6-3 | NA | ASSYSWAGATEAF
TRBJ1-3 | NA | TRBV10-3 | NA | AITYSPGTTGNTIY
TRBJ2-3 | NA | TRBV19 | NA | ASSPGVAPDTQY
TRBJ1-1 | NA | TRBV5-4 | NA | ASSSRRGGTEAF
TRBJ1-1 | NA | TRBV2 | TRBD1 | ASSEDRGNEAF
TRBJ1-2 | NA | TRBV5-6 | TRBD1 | ASSRQGENYGYT
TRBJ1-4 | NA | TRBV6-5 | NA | ASSYVKGVDEKLF
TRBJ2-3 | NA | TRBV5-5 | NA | ASSPRDSRTDTQY
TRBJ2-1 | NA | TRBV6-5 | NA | ASRPGQPSYNEQF
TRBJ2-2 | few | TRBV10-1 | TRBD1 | ASSDRDRGTGELF
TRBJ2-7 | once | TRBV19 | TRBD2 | ASSIVLAGGEQY
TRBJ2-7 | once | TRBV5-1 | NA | ASSSIPDRTYEQY
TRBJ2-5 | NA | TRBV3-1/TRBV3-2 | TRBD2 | ASSPTSGGQFQETQY
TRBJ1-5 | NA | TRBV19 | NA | ASSIPQGGNQPQH
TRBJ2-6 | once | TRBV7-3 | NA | ASSPMPPLLPSGANVLT
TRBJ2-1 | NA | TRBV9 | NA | ASSPEERYNEQF
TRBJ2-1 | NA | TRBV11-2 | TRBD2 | ASRAGGPLDEQF
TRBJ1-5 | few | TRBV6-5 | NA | ASAGNSDQPQH
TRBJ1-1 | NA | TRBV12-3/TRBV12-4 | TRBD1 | ASTLTGSEAF